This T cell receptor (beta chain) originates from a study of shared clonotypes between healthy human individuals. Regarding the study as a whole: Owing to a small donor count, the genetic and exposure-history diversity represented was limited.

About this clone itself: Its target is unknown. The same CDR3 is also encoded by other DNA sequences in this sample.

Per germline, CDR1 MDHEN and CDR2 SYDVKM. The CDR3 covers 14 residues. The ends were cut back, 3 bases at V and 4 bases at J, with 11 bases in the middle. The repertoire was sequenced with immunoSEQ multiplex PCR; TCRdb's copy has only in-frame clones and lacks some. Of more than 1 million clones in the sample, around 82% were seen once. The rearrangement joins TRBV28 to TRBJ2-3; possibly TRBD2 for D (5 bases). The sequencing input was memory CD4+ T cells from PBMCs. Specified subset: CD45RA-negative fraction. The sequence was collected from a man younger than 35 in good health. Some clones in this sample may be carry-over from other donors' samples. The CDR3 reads CASSLAGGPDTQYF. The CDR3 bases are TGTGCCAGCAGTTTGGCTGGAGGCCCAGATACGCAGTATTTT. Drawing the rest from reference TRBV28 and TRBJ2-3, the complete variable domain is DVKVTQSSRYLVKRTGEKVFLECVQDMDHENMFWYRQDPGLGLRLIYFSYDVKMKEKGDIPEGYSVSREKKERFSLILESASTNQTSMYLCASSLAGGPDTQYFGPGTRLTVL.